This record concerns one T cell receptor beta chain sequence. As yet, its antigen is unknown. The data stem from a study of T cells after yellow fever vaccination. General observations from the study: A weaker secondary response peaked on day 5, the primary on day 15. CD4 and CD8 compartments shared a small share of clonotypes, likely from convergent recombination.

CDR1 SGHRS and CDR2 YFSETQ come from the germline V gene. The CDR3 runs to 15 residues. Trimming at V came to 3 bases and at J to 3 bases, leaving 5 bases not matched to a gene. TCRdb redid the calling of the 5' RACE reads with MiXCR, one entry per CDR3 protein. Among under 700,000 distinct CDR3 sequences, roughly 17% were seen once, and the ten largest hold approximately 15%. The chain joins TRBV5-1 to TRBJ1-5; 8 bases line up with TRBD1. The receptor comes from a man aged 18 to 30 who received the YFV17D yellow fever vaccine. This specimen was PBMCs, taken 4 to 5 days after the first yellow fever vaccination. The CDR3: CASSWGGQDNQPQHF. As DNA, the CDR3 is TGCGCCAGCAGCTGGGGGGGACAGGACAATCAGCCCCAGCATTTT. The full variable domain, rest sourced from reference TRBV5-1 and TRBJ1-5, is KAGVTQTPRYLIKTRGQQVTLSCSPISGHRSVSWYQQTPGQGLQFLFEYFSETQRNKGNFPGRFSGRQFSNSRSEMNVSTLELGDSALYLCASSWGGQDNQPQHFGDGTRLSIL.